Below are 13 T cell receptor beta chains sequenced from a single sample in a study of blood T cell repertoires in COVID-19. Profiled with immunoSEQ multiplex PCR; TCRdb holds only in-frame clones, not every one. The sample records approximately 72,000 clones, more than 75% being singletons. The sequenced material came from peripheral blood. All receptors come from an older woman with acute or convalescent COVID-19.

This chain joins TRBV6-4 and TRBJ1-2; 7 positions agree with TRBD1. Losses at the gene ends were 3 bases for V and 11 bases for J; bases not matched to a gene: 24. The CDR3 has 18 amino acids. Germline V gene data show CDR1 as MRHNA and CDR2 as SNTAGT. In DNA form, the CDR3 reads TGTGCCAGCAGTGATGCCCCGGCAGGGGGTGGTGGTTGGGTGGGTTACACCTTC. It is translated as CASSDAPAGGGGWVGYTF.

The rearrangement links TRBV6-5 to TRBJ2-7; weak D call: TRBD1 (6 bases). The CDR3 extends over 13 amino acids. Trimming pared 0 bases from V and 6 bases from J, leaving 9 bases between. CDR1 and CDR2 from the germline V gene are MNHEY and SVGAGI. The CDR3 loop is CASSYSRGGEQYF. The CDR3 DNA follows: TGTGCCAGCAGTTACTCGAGAGGGGGCGAGCAGTACTTC.

The V call is TRBV14, the J call TRBJ2-7; maybe TRBD2 (6 bases). The V and J ends lost 4 bases and 2 bases respectively, with 12 bases between them. The CDR3 contains 14 residues. From germline, CDR1 is SGHDN and CDR2 FVKESK. The CDR3 coding sequence is TGTGCCAGCAGCCGGCGGGGCGGGACCTACGAGCAGTACTTC. Its protein is CASSRRGGTYEQYF.

On this clone itself: Different DNA sequences within this sample yield the same CDR3. The chain combines TRBV7-2 with TRBJ2-1; D may be TRBD1 (6 bases). Germline lookup yields CDR1 SGHTA and CDR2 FQGNSA. V shed 6 bases and J shed 2 bases, with 14 bases lying between them. The CDR3 is 15 amino acids. CDR3 in DNA: TGTGCCAGCAGTTTGGACAGCCGGGCCTACAATGAGCAGTTCTTC. Its translation is CASSLDSRAYNEQFF.

This clone was seen more than once but under ten times. The chain employs TRBV5-6 and TRBJ1-6, with D possibly TRBD1 on 5 matching bases. The CDR3 totals 14 residues. The ends were cut back, 6 bases at V and 7 bases at J, with 14 bases in the middle. Germline assignment: CDR1 SGHDT and CDR2 YYEEEE. CDR3: CASTPGSGNSPLHF. The CDR3 bases are TGTGCCAGCACCCCAGGGTCTGGCAATTCACCCCTCCACTTT.

This chain links TRBV5-1 with TRBJ2-5; 10 bases fit TRBD2. Germline-derived CDR1 and CDR2 are SGHRS and YFSETQ. The CDR3 consists of 15 residues. With V trimmed by 4 bases and J by 1 base, 4 bases remained unmatched. The CDR3 loop reads CASSALAGVQETQYF. DNA for the CDR3: TGCGCCAGCAGCGCCCTAGCGGGGGTCCAAGAGACCCAGTACTTC.

This clone was seen just once. J is TRBJ1-2 and V is TRBV2; TRBD1 matches at 7 bases. Germline-derived CDR1 and CDR2 are SNHLY and FYNNEI. The junction had 12 bases not matched to a gene; V was cut back by 7 bases and J by 7 bases. The CDR3 totals 14 residues. The chain's CDR3 is CASKVVEGAAGYTF. The DNA of the CDR3 is TGTGCCAGCAAGGTAGTAGAGGGGGCGGCTGGCTACACCTTC.

The V and J genes are TRBV12-3 or TRBV12-4 and TRBJ2-5, with D possibly TRBD2 on 6 matching bases. The CDR3 is 13 amino acids. The V and J ends lost 1 base and 3 bases respectively, with 6 bases between them. The CDR3 region has the DNA TGTGCCAGCAGTTTAGGGAGGGAAGAGACCCAGTACTTC. Translated, it gives CASSLGREETQYF.

This chain joins TRBV6-5 and TRBJ2-3, with 8 bases identical to TRBD2. There are 15 residues in the CDR3. CDR1 is MNHEY, CDR2 SVGAGI, per germline. V dropped 4 bases and J dropped 2; count of bases not matched to a gene: 5. CDR3 loop: CASSSLAGPTDTQYF. CDR3 bases: TGTGCCAGCAGTTCCCTAGCGGGCCCCACAGATACGCAGTATTTT.

The CDR3 DNA reads TGTGCCAGCAGCTGGGGGGGAGGGGGCACTGAAGCTTTCTTT. Translated: CASSWGGGGTEAFF. This sequence joins TRBV25-1 and TRBJ1-1, with D tentatively TRBD1 (6 bases). This CDR3 contains 14 residues. Trimming removed 6 bases at V and 4 bases at J, with 15 bases between. Germline V CDR1 and CDR2: MGHDK, SYGVNS.

This clone was counted between two and nine times. CDR3 loop: CASSVDGLRETQYF. The CDR3 DNA sequence: TGTGCCAGCAGCGTAGATGGGCTGCGAGAGACCCAGTACTTC. The chain joins TRBV9 to TRBJ2-5, with unresolved D. The CDR3 extends over 14 amino acids. Germline assignment: CDR1 SGDLS and CDR2 YYNGEE. The V gene lost 0 bases and the J gene lost 4 bases, with 10 bases spanning the gap.

This chain connects TRBV19 to TRBJ2-5; D is possibly TRBD1 (6 bases). Germline V CDR1 and CDR2: LNHDA, SQIVND (reference sequence). V dropped 5 bases and J dropped 4 bases, with 11 bases sitting between them. The length of the CDR3 is 13 residues. The CDR3, as DNA: TGTGCCAGTAGTTCAGGGGTGGTAGAGACCCAGTACTTC. It codes for CASSSGVVETQYF.

This rearrangement joins TRBV11-3 to TRBJ2-3; 9 bases are a match to TRBD2. The CDR3 length is 15 residues. Unmatched junction bases numbered 6, after V lost 1 base and J lost 7 bases. Germline-derived CDR1 and CDR2 are SGHNT and YENEEA. The CDR3 loop is CASSLGRGGLNTQYF. The CDR3 nucleotides read TGTGCCAGCAGCTTAGGGCGGGGGGGCCTTAATACGCAGTATTTT. The whole variable domain, remainder taken from reference TRBV11-3 and TRBJ2-3, is EAGVVQSPRYKIIEKKQPVAFWCNPISGHNTLYWYLQNLGQGPELLIRYENEEAVDDSQLPKDRFSAERLKGVDSTLKIQPAELGDSAVYLCASSLGRGGLNTQYFGPGTRLTVL.